This T cell receptor beta chain appears in the sequencing data of a study of shared clonotypes between healthy human individuals. The CDR3 extends over 14 amino acids. Per germline, CDR1 SQVTM and CDR2 ANQGSEA. Trimming shortened V by 3 bases and J by 2 bases, and 13 bases separated the two germline ends. Original processing methods: Without quality scores, immunoSEQ junctional reads could not be filtered like full-length reads. The protocol was immunoSEQ multiplex PCR, while the TCRdb copy is restricted to in-frame clones and leaves out a portion. That table gives V, J and clone size, and the DNA gave D and trimming. The sample holds around 2.5 million clones, 93% seen once. This clone came up once.

The receptor's source is a man between 18 and 29 years old in good health. Some clones in this sample may be carry-over from other donors' samples. This chain uses TRBV29-1 with TRBJ1-1, with no clear D. Material for sequencing was naive CD4+ T cells from PBMCs. Subset of the sample: CD45RA+ positively selected. The CDR3 DNA reads as TGCAGCGTTGAGAGGTGGGGAACTAACACTGAAGCTTTCTTT. Its translation: CSVERWGTNTEAFF.